Shown below are 5 T cell receptor beta chains from a single sample sequenced in a study of monozygotic twins with inflammatory bowel disease. From the 5' RACE reads, TCRdb lists one entry per CDR3 protein and no DNA. Recorded here are approximately 200,000 distinct CDR3 sequences; the top ten clones represent roughly 7.1%. Specimen: blood. These receptors were taken from a human donor with ulcerative colitis or Crohn's disease, or a healthy co-twin of an affected twin (not recorded which).

The chain has TRBV6-2 or TRBV6-3 and TRBJ2-7; lacking DNA, the TRBD1 call made by TCRdb goes unchecked. CDR1 is MNHEY and CDR2 is SVGEGT in the germline V gene. This CDR3 region has 16 residues. The CDR3: CASSYSQDSSLGEQYF.

The chain couples TRBV6-6 to TRBJ1-1. Germline lookup yields CDR1 MNHNY and CDR2 SVGAGI (reference sequence). The CDR3 contains 14 residues. The CDR3 reads CASSYSTGNTEAFF.

The gene calls are TRBV12-3 or TRBV12-4 and TRBJ2-1; lacking DNA, the TRBD2 call made by TCRdb goes unchecked. The CDR3 contains 15 residues. CDR3: CASTGGSSGVNEQFF.

The V gene is TRBV6-2 or TRBV6-3, the J gene TRBJ2-1; with no DNA, the TCRdb D assignment of TRBD1 cannot be verified. CDR3 size: 15 residues. The germline V gene has CDR1 MNHEY and CDR2 SVGEGT. The CDR3 sequence is CASSLQGPSYNEQFF.

The rearrangement joins TRBV10-3 to TRBJ1-5. The CDR3 runs to 15 residues. Germline V gene lookup returns CDR1 ENHRY and CDR2 SYGVKD. The CDR3 protein is CAISAIPGENQPQHF.